This record covers a single T cell receptor beta chain. Germline values: CDR1 KGHSH, CDR2 LQKENI. This CDR3 is built from 15 residues. With 6 bases clipped from V and 8 bases from J, the junction kept 13 bases outside the gene matches. The entry originates in a study of blood T cell repertoires in COVID-19. Study information: Sources were T cells, B-cell-depleted T cells, or PBMCs; the material itself was cDNA or gDNA.

Here immunoSEQ multiplex PCR was the method, and the copy in TCRdb shows in-frame clones only, minus some. Of roughly 69,000 clones in the sample, approximately 87% are singletons; the top ten hold approximately 4.4%. The chain combines TRBV18 with TRBJ2-1; 7 bases align to TRBD2. The sequence was obtained from a man aged 45-65 years with active COVID-19. Sequencing was carried out using peripheral blood. The CDR3: CASSQLAGVGHEQFF. For the CDR3, the DNA is TGTGCCAGCTCGCAATTGGCGGGAGTGGGGCATGAGCAGTTCTTC.